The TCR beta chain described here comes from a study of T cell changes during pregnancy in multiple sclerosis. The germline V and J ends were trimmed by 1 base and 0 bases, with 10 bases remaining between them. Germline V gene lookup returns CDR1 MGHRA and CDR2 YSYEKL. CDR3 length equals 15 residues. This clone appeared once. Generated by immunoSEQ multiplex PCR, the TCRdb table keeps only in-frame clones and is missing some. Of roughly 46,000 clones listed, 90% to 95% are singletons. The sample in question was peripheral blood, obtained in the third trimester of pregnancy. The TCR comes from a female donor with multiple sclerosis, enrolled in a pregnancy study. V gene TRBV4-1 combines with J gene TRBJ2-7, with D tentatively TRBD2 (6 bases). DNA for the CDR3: TGCGCCAGCAGCCAAGCTGCGGGAAGCTCCTACGAGCAGTACTTC. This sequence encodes CASSQAAGSSYEQYF.